What follows are 22 T cell receptor beta chains derived from one specimen sequenced in a study of beta chain features in type 1 diabetes. Study-level results: For Type 1 diabetes patients, all four CD4+ subsets carried TCRB CDR3s that were moderately but significantly shorter.

Expressed TCRB transcripts got sequenced, as all isolated RNA was reverse transcribed. Clones were sequenced by immunoSEQ multiplex PCR, and TCRdb holds only the in-frame ones, with some missing. The data show under 200,000 clones, about 9.4% seen once. These receptors lack a known antigen. Sequencing was carried out using central memory CD4+ T cells from blood. Source of these receptors: a man aged 30 to 39 with type 1 diabetes.

The rearrangement links TRBV6-1 to TRBJ2-7; tentatively, D is TRBD2 (5 bases). Trimming shortened V by 5 bases and J by 2 bases, and 16 bases separated the two germline ends. The CDR3 length is 15 residues. The germline V gene has CDR1 MNHNS and CDR2 SASEGT. This CDR3 is CASSLYGGATYEQYF. Written as DNA, the CDR3 is TGTGCCAGCAGTTTGTATGGAGGAGCTACCTACGAGCAGTACTTC.

The chain is built from TRBV11-1 and TRBJ2-7, with D uncertain. Per the germline V gene, CDR1 is SGHAT and CDR2 is FQDESV (reference sequence). The CDR3 loop spans 14 amino acids. V lost 3 bases to trimming and J lost 6 bases, with 15 bases between them. CDR3 amino acids: CASSFPPNAVEQYF. The CDR3 DNA reads as TGTGCCAGCAGCTTCCCCCCTAACGCGGTCGAGCAGTACTTC.

The CDR3: CSATLISGEQFF. The CDR3 DNA sequence: TGCAGCGCTACCCTTATCAGCGGCGAGCAGTTCTTC. The rearrangement joins TRBV29-1 to TRBJ2-1; D might be TRBD2 (5 bases). The germline CDR1 and CDR2 sequences are SQVTM and ANQGSEA. V gave up 7 bases and J gave up 10 bases, with 17 bases separating them. The CDR3 totals 12 residues.

The rearrangement uses TRBV10-3 and TRBJ2-1; TRBD2 matches at 9 bases. J lost 8 bases, V lost 2 bases, and 7 bases had no gene match. The germline V gene encodes CDR1 ENHRY and CDR2 SYGVKD. CDR3 length equals 15 residues. The CDR3 here is CAISEGSGRFDEQFF. In DNA, the CDR3 is TGTGCCATCAGTGAGGGCAGCGGGAGGTTCGATGAGCAGTTCTTC.

This clone has just a few counts. The chain carries TRBV28 and TRBJ2-4; D not certain. CDR1 is MDHEN and CDR2 is SYDVKM in the germline V gene. This CDR3 comprises 12 residues. Trimming stripped 2 bases from V and 9 bases from J, with 8 bases between. CDR3 bases: TGTGCCAGCAGTTTAGGCTTTGGCATTCAGTACTTC. Protein sequence: CASSLGFGIQYF.

The chain joins TRBV19 to TRBJ2-3; a weak D match, TRBD1 (6 bases). The CDR3 totals 11 residues. V lost 6 bases, J lost 5 bases, and 6 bases lay in between. Germline V gene sequence: CDR1 LNHDA, CDR2 SQIVND (reference sequence). CDR3 residues: CASRTGDTQYF. The CDR3 DNA is TGTGCCAGTAGGACAGGAGATACGCAGTATTTT.

This clone was observed a handful of times. The gene calls are TRBV6-1 and TRBJ2-7; D uncertain. CDR1 and CDR2 from the germline V gene are MNHNS and SASEGT. V dropped 7 bases and J dropped 0 bases, with 13 bases sitting between them. This CDR3 contains 14 residues. The CDR3 loop is CASKRLASSYEQYF. DNA for the CDR3: TGTGCCAGCAAAAGGTTAGCAAGCTCCTACGAGCAGTACTTC.

V and J are TRBV19 and TRBJ1-5, with D hard to call. The length of the CDR3 is 12 residues. CDR1 and CDR2 from the germline V gene are LNHDA and SQIVND (reference sequence). V lost 2 bases and J 4 bases, leaving 3 bases between the germline ends. The chain's CDR3 is CASSILNQPQHF. The CDR3, as DNA: TGTGCCAGTAGTATACTTAATCAGCCCCAGCATTTT.

The chain couples TRBV2 to TRBJ1-2, with TRBD1 matching over 8 bases. The germline V gene has CDR1 SNHLY and CDR2 FYNNEI. J was trimmed by 0 bases and V by 2 bases; bases with no gene match: 8. This CDR3 contains 17 residues. CDR3 protein: CASSEIDRGETNYGYTF. The CDR3 DNA reads TGTGCCAGCAGTGAAATAGACAGGGGAGAAACTAACTATGGCTACACCTTC.

This clone was recorded a few times. This sequence joins TRBV10-3 and TRBJ1-5; possible D gene TRBD1, 5 bases. This CDR3 contains 13 residues. The germline V gene has CDR1 ENHRY and CDR2 SYGVKD. V was trimmed by 7 bases and J by 7 bases, leaving 14 bases between them. In DNA form, the CDR3 reads TGTGCCATCACGGCAGGGTCTTGGCAGCCCCAGCATTTT. It encodes CAITAGSWQPQHF.

The genes are TRBV18 and TRBJ2-6; D is perhaps TRBD1 (6 bases). This CDR3 has 21 amino acids. The germline CDR1 and CDR2 sequences are KGHSH and LQKENI. Deletions cut 3 bases from V and 0 bases from J, with 24 bases between. The CDR3 sequence is CASSPYPGQNPVRSGANVLTF. As DNA, the CDR3 is TGTGCCAGCTCACCCTACCCGGGACAAAACCCGGTGCGCTCTGGGGCCAACGTCCTGACTTTC.

This clone has a count of ten or more. This chain links TRBV9 with TRBJ2-2, with D hard to call. V gave up 0 bases and J gave up 4 bases, with 13 bases separating them. The CDR3 is 16 residues long. The germline CDR1 and CDR2 sequences are SGDLS and YYNGEE. CDR3 nucleotides: TGTGCCAGCAGCGTAGATCCTTCGTCTACCACCGGGGAGCTGTTTTTT. This encodes CASSVDPSSTTGELFF.

Only a few counts were recorded for this clone. V gene TRBV10-3 combines with J gene TRBJ2-1; D perhaps matches TRBD2 (7 bases). CDR1 ENHRY and CDR2 SYGVKD come from the germline V gene. The CDR3 loop spans 13 amino acids. The V end lost 2 bases, the J end lost 8 bases, and 10 bases lay between the germline ends. The CDR3 region is CAISEGGAYEQFF. The DNA for the CDR3 is TGTGCCATCAGTGAGGGGGGGGCCTATGAGCAGTTCTTC.

V usage is TRBV7-2 and J usage is TRBJ1-5; D gene ambiguous. The CDR3 runs 16 residues. Per the germline V gene, CDR1 is SGHTA and CDR2 is FQGNSA. Between the trimmed V and J ends, which lost 1 base and 7 bases, there was a span of 17 bases. The CDR3 DNA sequence: TGTGCCAGCAGCTTAGGAGGGATGTATGAAGGCCAGCCCCAGCATTTT. Translating it yields CASSLGGMYEGQPQHF.

This clone was observed a handful of times. V is TRBV7-2 and J is TRBJ2-5; TRBD2 matches at 8 bases. The CDR3 consists of 17 residues. Germline CDR1 and CDR2: SGHTA and FQGNSA. Trimming at V came to 6 bases and at J to 2 bases, leaving 14 bases not matched to a gene. The CDR3 here is CASSSEISGMGQETQYF. CDR3 nucleotides: TGTGCCAGCAGTTCCGAGATTAGCGGGATGGGGCAAGAGACCCAGTACTTC.

This clone was picked up a small number of times. V and J are TRBV5-1 and TRBJ1-2; 7 positions agree with TRBD1. The CDR3 is made up of 14 amino acids. Losses at the gene ends were 4 bases for V and 2 bases for J; bases not matched to a gene: 5. Germline assignment: CDR1 SGHRS and CDR2 YFSETQ. CDR3 bases: TGCGCCAGCAGCCGGGGACAGAGCAACTATGGCTACACCTTC. This encodes CASSRGQSNYGYTF.

The CDR3 loop reads CASSVAPGSEAFF. Written as DNA, the CDR3 is TGTGCCAGCAGCGTAGCTCCAGGGTCGGAAGCTTTCTTT. The chain employs TRBV9 and TRBJ1-1; D may be TRBD1 (5 bases). The CDR3 is made up of 13 amino acids. Germline V CDR1 and CDR2: SGDLS, YYNGEE. V was clipped by 0 bases and J by 8 bases, with 11 bases between them.

V and J are TRBV7-2 and TRBJ2-3; D remains unclear. Trimming left V 4 bases short and J 0 bases short, with 8 bases between. The CDR3 runs 14 residues. Germline V gene sequence: CDR1 SGHTA, CDR2 FQGNSA. The CDR3 region has the DNA TGTGCCAGCAGCTCTAGTGTAAGCACAGATACGCAGTATTTT. Its translation: CASSSSVSTDTQYF.

V usage is TRBV28 and J usage is TRBJ1-2, with 8 bases aligning to TRBD1. Per germline, CDR1 MDHEN and CDR2 SYDVKM. The ends lost 2 bases at V and 4 bases at J; junction bases unmatched: 3. The CDR3 covers 14 residues. CDR3 bases: TGTGCCAGCAGTTTAAGTGACAGGGGCTATGGCTACACCTTC. Its translation is CASSLSDRGYGYTF.

The chain is built from TRBV5-4 and TRBJ2-3, with 9 bases aligning to TRBD2. V lost 4 bases and J lost 1; bases outside the gene matches: 4. The CDR3 runs 15 residues. Germline V gene sequence: CDR1 SGHNT, CDR2 YYREEE (reference sequence). The CDR3 is CASSRKRGGTDTQYF. The CDR3 nucleotides are TGTGCCAGCAGCCGTAAGCGGGGGGGCACAGATACGCAGTATTTT. Full variable domain (missing parts from reference TRBV5-4 and TRBJ2-3): ETGVTQSPTHLIKTRGQQVTLRCSSQSGHNTVSWYQQALGQGPQFIFQYYREEENGRGNFPPRFSGLQFPNYSSELNVNALELDDSALYLCASSRKRGGTDTQYFGPGTRLTVL.

This clone was seen a handful of times. V gene TRBV2 combines with J gene TRBJ2-3; a weak D match, TRBD2 (6 bases). CDR1 and CDR2 (germline): SNHLY, FYNNEI. Trimming pared 8 bases from V and 1 base from J, leaving 10 bases between. The CDR3 spans 13 residues. The chain's CDR3 is CASAREGTDTQYF. The CDR3 DNA is TGTGCCAGCGCCAGGGAGGGCACAGATACGCAGTATTTT.

The genes are TRBV11-2 and TRBJ2-3; 12 bases map to TRBD2. Germline CDR1 is SGHAT and CDR2 is FQNNGV. The CDR3 runs to 15 residues. The V gene end was trimmed by 3 bases and the J gene end by 11 bases; junction bases not matched to a gene: 9. As DNA, the CDR3 is TGTGCCAGCAGCTTTTCCCGACTAGCGGGAGTTATGCAGTATTTT. It yields the protein CASSFSRLAGVMQYF.